These T cell receptor beta chains were read from a single sample in a study of blood T cell repertoires in COVID-19. The repertoire was sequenced with immunoSEQ multiplex PCR; TCRdb's copy has only in-frame clones and lacks some. The sample carries about 200,000 clones, almost 85% recorded once. Sequencing input: peripheral blood. The receptor source for this set is a woman in her 70s with active or convalescent COVID-19. The CDR3 runs from the conserved cysteine through the conserved F or W. D genes are given only for firm matches. Clone size appears in some rows only: once, few, many, or a class for an expanded clone.

clone_size,d_call,v_call,j_call,cdr3_length,cdr3_aa,cdr3_nt
-,-,TRBV28,TRBJ1-1,14,CASSPQVRSTEAFF,TGTGCCAGCAGTCCCCAGGTTAGAAGCACTGAAGCTTTCTTT
once,-,TRBV18,TRBJ2-5,15,CASSPPGWGEETQYF,TGTGCCAGCTCACCACCGGGCTGGGGGGAAGAGACCCAGTACTTC
-,-,TRBV18,TRBJ2-1,15,CASSPPGASYNEQFF,TGTGCCAGCTCACCACCGGGGGCGAGTTACAATGAGCAGTTCTTC
-,-,TRBV28,TRBJ2-3,14,CASSIRRVTDTQYF,TGTGCCAGCAGTATCCGGCGGGTCACAGATACGCAGTATTTT
-,-,TRBV19,TRBJ2-1,13,CASSPGGNNEQFF,TGTGCCAGTAGCCCCGGGGGTAACAATGAGCAGTTCTTC
-,TRBD1,TRBV5-1,TRBJ2-3,16,CASSLGGQGNTDTQYF,TGCGCCAGCAGCTTGGGGGGACAGGGGAACACAGATACGCAGTATTTT
-,TRBD2,TRBV29-1,TRBJ2-1,14,CSVDLLAGGPEQFF,TGCAGCGTTGACTTACTAGCGGGAGGCCCTGAGCAGTTCTTC
-,TRBD1,TRBV9,TRBJ2-5,14,CASSLGQGAGTQYF,TGTGCCAGCAGCTTGGGACAGGGGGCGGGGACCCAGTACTTC
few,-,TRBV14,TRBJ1-3,15,CASSLPGGAGNTIYF,TGTGCCAGCAGCCTCCCTGGGGGGGCTGGAAACACCATATATTTT
-,-,TRBV2,TRBJ1-4,13,CASMRETNEKLFF,TGTGCCAGCATGAGGGAGACTAATGAAAAACTGTTTTTT
-,TRBD1,TRBV7-9,TRBJ2-6,19,CASSDGTGGHLSGANVLTF,TGTGCCAGCAGCGATGGGACAGGGGGCCACCTCTCTGGGGCCAACGTCCTGACTTTC
once,-,TRBV30,TRBJ1-4,15,CAWSSFLGTNEKLFF,TGTGCCTGGAGTTCCTTCCTCGGGACTAATGAAAAACTGTTTTTT
-,-,TRBV7-2,TRBJ2-3,15,CASSPTPVQADTQYF,TGTGCCAGCAGCCCGACCCCCGTCCAGGCGGATACGCAGTATTTT
-,TRBD2,TRBV6-2/TRBV6-3,TRBJ2-5,16,CASSLERVAGMETQYF,TGTGCCAGCAGTCTGGAGAGGGTAGCGGGAATGGAGACCCAGTACTTC
-,-,TRBV15,TRBJ1-5,12,CATSRDTQVQHF,TGTGCCACCAGCAGAGATACCCAGGTCCAGCATTTT
-,TRBD2,TRBV27,TRBJ2-3,18,CASSLSMWSSGSTDTQYF,TGTGCCAGCAGTTTATCGATGTGGTCTAGCGGGAGCACAGATACGCAGTATTTT
-,TRBD1,TRBV6-1,TRBJ1-6,15,CASSENQGAVSPLHF,TGTGCCAGCAGTGAAAACCAGGGGGCCGTTTCACCCCTCCACTTT
-,TRBD1,TRBV5-8,TRBJ2-2,15,CASSSGTGGIGELFF,TGTGCCAGCAGCTCCGGGACAGGGGGCATCGGGGAGCTGTTTTTT
-,-,TRBV5-1,TRBJ1-2,13,CASSSTGSSGYTF,TGCGCCAGCAGTTCCACAGGGAGTAGCGGCTACACCTTC
-,TRBD2,TRBV28,TRBJ2-2,16,CASGNLAGPNTGELFF,TGTGCCAGCGGAAATCTAGCGGGTCCGAACACCGGGGAGCTGTTTTTT
-,TRBD2,TRBV27,TRBJ2-7,14,CASGWGLGGYEQYF,TGTGCCAGCGGATGGGGACTAGGGGGCTACGAGCAGTACTTC
-,-,TRBV2,TRBJ2-3,14,CASRGGYGTDTQYF,TGTGCCAGCAGAGGGGGTTATGGCACAGATACGCAGTATTTT
-,TRBD1,TRBV19,TRBJ1-5,15,CASSSGQGRNQPQHF,TGTGCCAGTAGTTCCGGACAGGGCCGCAATCAGCCCCAGCATTTT
-,TRBD2,TRBV4-1,TRBJ2-7,18,CASSQDSLAGILPYEQYF,TGCGCCAGCAGCCAAGACTCCCTAGCGGGAATCCTCCCCTACGAGCAGTACTTC
-,TRBD2,TRBV4-1,TRBJ2-1,17,CASSQDIAGNTYNEQFF,TGCGCCAGCAGCCAAGATATAGCGGGAAACACCTACAATGAGCAGTTCTTC
-,-,TRBV11-3,TRBJ2-1,16,CASSLDSGEPPNEQFF,TGTGCCAGCAGCTTAGATAGCGGAGAACCCCCCAATGAGCAGTTCTTC
-,TRBD1,TRBV19,TRBJ1-2,15,CASSQDRDPSYGYTF,TGTGCCAGTAGTCAAGACAGGGACCCTTCCTATGGCTACACCTTC
-,-,TRBV29-1,TRBJ2-7,11,CSAGQADEQYF,TGCAGCGCTGGTCAAGCCGACGAGCAGTACTTC
-,-,TRBV2,TRBJ2-2,13,CASFEQGAGELFF,TGTGCCAGCTTTGAACAGGGAGCCGGGGAGCTGTTTTTT
-,-,TRBV18,TRBJ1-1,12,CASSPVGVEAFF,TGTGCCAGCTCACCGGTCGGGGTTGAAGCTTTCTTT
-,-,TRBV5-1,TRBJ2-7,15,CASSLDYGQLYEQYF,TGCGCCAGCAGCTTGGATTATGGACAGCTCTACGAGCAGTACTTC
-,-,TRBV10-2,TRBJ2-4,15,CASSAEGGAKNIQYF,TGCGCCAGCAGTGCAGAGGGGGGGGCCAAAAACATTCAGTACTTC
-,-,TRBV6-1,TRBJ2-4,14,CASSETRGLYIQYF,TGTGCCAGCAGTGAAACCAGGGGTCTTTACATTCAGTACTTC
-,-,TRBV7-6,TRBJ2-7,16,CASSLVEGAISSEQYF,TGTGCCAGCAGCTTAGTGGAGGGGGCAATCAGTTCTGAGCAGTACTTC
-,TRBD2,TRBV2,TRBJ2-6,18,CASSETAGGPVRANVLTF,TGTGCCAGCAGTGAAACGGCGGGAGGCCCTGTTAGGGCCAACGTCCTGACTTTC
-,-,TRBV28,TRBJ1-1,11,CATTQGTEAFF,TGTGCCACAACCCAGGGGACTGAAGCTTTCTTT
-,TRBD2,TRBV30,TRBJ2-7,13,CAWKTSGAYEQYF,TGTGCCTGGAAGACTAGCGGCGCCTACGAGCAGTACTTC
-,TRBD1,TRBV19,TRBJ1-5,15,CASSPTGASNQPQHF,TGTGCCAGTAGTCCGACAGGGGCTAGCAATCAGCCCCAGCATTTT
-,TRBD1,TRBV5-1,TRBJ2-5,15,CASSPDRVGKETQYF,TGCGCCAGCAGCCCCGACAGGGTGGGAAAAGAGACCCAGTACTTC
once,TRBD2,TRBV7-3,TRBJ2-1,16,CASSPSLSGGYNEQFF,TGTGCCAGCAGCCCCTCCCTGTCGGGGGGCTACAATGAGCAGTTCTTC
-,TRBD1,TRBV5-1,TRBJ2-5,13,CASSLGQGGTQYF,TGCGCCAGCAGCCTGGGACAGGGCGGGACCCAGTACTTC
-,-,TRBV28,TRBJ2-7,15,CASSRGHPDSYEQYF,TGTGCCAGCAGCCGCGGACACCCAGACTCCTACGAGCAGTACTTC
-,-,TRBV27,TRBJ2-1,13,CASRLRGYNEQFF,TGTGCCAGCAGGCTACGGGGTTACAATGAGCAGTTCTTC
few,TRBD1,TRBV11-2,TRBJ2-5,15,CASKTKGQLQETQYF,TGTGCCAGCAAAACGAAGGGACAGCTACAAGAGACCCAGTACTTC
-,-,TRBV30,TRBJ1-2,10,CASLNYGYTF,TGTGCCTCTTTAAACTATGGCTACACCTTC
-,-,TRBV19,TRBJ1-5,15,CASSIQGISNQPQHF,TGTGCCAGTAGTATACAGGGAATCAGCAATCAGCCCCAGCATTTT